Listed below are T cell receptor beta chains from one sample, sequenced in a study of cytomegalovirus exposure and HLA in healthy donors. The table came from immunoSEQ multiplex PCR; TCRdb's copy has only in-frame clones and leaves some out. The table lists about 160,000 clones, about 68% of them singletons, with about 1.3% in the top ten. The sample comprised PBMCs. The origin of the receptors is a man younger than 30 in good health and CMV-seronegative. The conserved cysteine and the conserved F or W are not part of the CDR3 here. Each record gives: D gene, V gene, CDR3 protein. The D gene is left open where the match is weak.

d_gene: -; v_gene: TRBV4-3; CDR3aa: ASSQDPLVQGPDTQY
d_gene: -; v_gene: TRBV6-1; CDR3aa: ASSGGPGSNQPQH
d_gene: TRBD1; v_gene: TRBV2; CDR3aa: ASGASRDRRTEAF
d_gene: TRBD2; v_gene: TRBV7-2; CDR3aa: ASSLGLAGAGEQF
d_gene: TRBD2; v_gene: TRBV19; CDR3aa: ASSISLAVYNEQF
d_gene: -; v_gene: TRBV9; CDR3aa: ASSVASSHTGELF
d_gene: -; v_gene: TRBV6-5; CDR3aa: ASSTGQALYEQY
d_gene: -; v_gene: TRBV9; CDR3aa: ASQTDSLSGYT
d_gene: -; v_gene: TRBV11-3; CDR3aa: ASSLLGGAEGYT
d_gene: TRBD1; v_gene: TRBV5-1; CDR3aa: ASSSLDRGYEQY
d_gene: TRBD1; v_gene: TRBV30; CDR3aa: AWGTGGADTQY
d_gene: -; v_gene: TRBV29-1; CDR3aa: SVFGDTQY
d_gene: TRBD1; v_gene: TRBV5-4; CDR3aa: ASSSPGTGGEKLF
d_gene: -; v_gene: TRBV28; CDR3aa: ASSLSRGATEAF
d_gene: -; v_gene: TRBV29-1; CDR3aa: SVVSPGMNTEAF
d_gene: -; v_gene: TRBV6-4; CDR3aa: ASHPGAGANVLT
d_gene: TRBD1; v_gene: TRBV25-1; CDR3aa: ASSEPGTASYEQY
d_gene: -; v_gene: TRBV7-6; CDR3aa: ASSLSPFRTDTQY
d_gene: -; v_gene: TRBV4-1; CDR3aa: ASSQDRGNSPLH
d_gene: TRBD1; v_gene: TRBV9; CDR3aa: ASSVSGQVLSGYT
d_gene: TRBD1; v_gene: TRBV7-9; CDR3aa: ASSFPPGQPKETQY
d_gene: -; v_gene: TRBV5-1; CDR3aa: ASSPRGREAF
d_gene: TRBD1; v_gene: TRBV4-1; CDR3aa: ASSPGQLNYGYT
d_gene: TRBD2; v_gene: TRBV4-1; CDR3aa: ATRRGRSDTQY
d_gene: TRBD2; v_gene: TRBV6-5; CDR3aa: ASRGLAGGPGEQY
d_gene: -; v_gene: TRBV6-6; CDR3aa: ASSCTGRGVGYGYT
d_gene: TRBD1; v_gene: TRBV4-1; CDR3aa: ASSPSGTGYTIY
d_gene: TRBD2; v_gene: TRBV9; CDR3aa: ASSVTSGNYNEQF
d_gene: TRBD1; v_gene: TRBV7-9; CDR3aa: ASSPRTGNGYT
d_gene: -; v_gene: TRBV19; CDR3aa: ASSRTPPNEKLF
d_gene: -; v_gene: TRBV9; CDR3aa: ASSPEPQLPYEQY
d_gene: -; v_gene: TRBV12-1; CDR3aa: ASSLASCNEQY
d_gene: -; v_gene: TRBV9; CDR3aa: ASSVAGGDGNTEAF
d_gene: -; v_gene: TRBV11-2; CDR3aa: ASSLGFYNEQF
d_gene: TRBD2; v_gene: TRBV19; CDR3aa: ASTPRTRGDSYEQY
d_gene: TRBD2; v_gene: TRBV30; CDR3aa: AWTLAGGDTQY
d_gene: TRBD2; v_gene: TRBV10-3; CDR3aa: ASRGLAGDTQY
d_gene: -; v_gene: TRBV5-6; CDR3aa: ASTPSTGRQETQY
d_gene: TRBD2; v_gene: TRBV7-9; CDR3aa: ASSSNPSGSSYNEQF
d_gene: -; v_gene: TRBV6-5; CDR3aa: ASSLAGSNTGELF
d_gene: TRBD2; v_gene: TRBV18; CDR3aa: ASSPQSGRAGEQY
d_gene: TRBD1; v_gene: TRBV30; CDR3aa: AWRLPDRDNSPLH
d_gene: -; v_gene: TRBV28; CDR3aa: ASTSWGLGDGYT
d_gene: -; v_gene: TRBV7-6; CDR3aa: ASSSGTQTGAYEQY
d_gene: -; v_gene: TRBV6-6; CDR3aa: ASSLAGTQY
d_gene: -; v_gene: TRBV29-1; CDR3aa: SVQILDGQGYT
d_gene: TRBD2; v_gene: TRBV19; CDR3aa: ASSIEVLAEDTGELF
d_gene: -; v_gene: TRBV2; CDR3aa: ASTGGSKEQF